A single T cell receptor (beta chain) is shown here with its context. Generated by immunoSEQ multiplex PCR, the TCRdb table keeps only in-frame clones and is missing some. Counted here are about 92,000 clones, around 84% occurring once; the ten biggest clones make up 15% to 18%. Patients had residual fresh-frozen tumor tissue and more than two years of survival data. V gave up 0 bases and J gave up 6 bases, with 8 bases separating them. CDR1 and CDR2 (germline): MGHRA, YSYEKL. This CDR3 has 13 residues. These data originate in a study of glioma-infiltrating T cells after dendritic cell vaccination. This material consisted of blood, taken before dendritic cell vaccination. V and J are TRBV4-1 and TRBJ1-2; a weak D match, TRBD1 (5 bases). The sequence was obtained from a human donor with glioblastoma. The CDR3, as DNA: TGCGCCAGCAGCCAAGAAGGGGCCGATGGCTACACCTTC. It codes for CASSQEGADGYTF.